One and the same sample provided the 19 T cell receptor beta chains below, sequenced in a study of T cell changes during pregnancy in multiple sclerosis (dated by TCRdb to the late 2010s). Libraries were constructed by the immunoSEQ multiplex PCR assay. Held by TCRdb, this immuneACCESS table contains in-frame sequences only and omits some clones. Under half of the omission traces to an unresolved V gene where checked; the cause of the rest is unknown. The sample table holds fewer than 65,000 clones, of which 91% were seen once. Roughly 10% of the sample is in the top ten clones. Sequencing was performed on CD8+ T cells from peripheral blood mononuclear cells, taken after pregnancy. These receptors were collected from a female donor with multiple sclerosis, enrolled in a pregnancy study.

The chain combines TRBV15 with TRBJ2-1; D is unresolved. The CDR3 has 12 residues. Germline assignment: CDR1 LNHNV and CDR2 YYDKDF (reference sequence). Trimming stripped 1 base from V and 9 bases from J, with 7 bases between. CDR3 nucleotide sequence: TGTGCCACCAGCAGAGTCGGCGGTGAGCAGTTCTTC. Its translation: CATSRVGGEQFF.

The chain links TRBV4-2 to TRBJ2-1; a possible D gene is TRBD2 (5 bases). Trimming left V 3 bases short and J 6 bases short, with 9 bases between. Germline CDR1 LGHNA, CDR2 YNFKEQ. The CDR3 runs to 13 residues. The CDR3 bases are TGTGCCAGCAGCCACGACGGACTCAATGAGCAGTTCTTC. It translates to CASSHDGLNEQFF.

This chain uses TRBV15 with TRBJ2-2; D remains unclear. V lost 6 bases and J lost 5, with 7 bases in between. CDR3 length: 12 residues. Germline lookup yields CDR1 LNHNV and CDR2 YYDKDF (reference sequence). The CDR3: CATSGPTGELFF. DNA for the CDR3: TGTGCCACCAGTGGGCCTACCGGGGAGCTGTTTTTT.

This chain links TRBV20-1 with TRBJ2-1; no firm D call. There are 11 residues in the CDR3. Trimming pared 6 bases from V and 6 bases from J, leaving 9 bases between. The germline V gene has CDR1 DFQATT and CDR2 SNEGSKA (reference sequence). In DNA form, the CDR3 reads TGCAGTGCCGAGAATTCCAATGAGCAGTTCTTC. Its translation is CSAENSNEQFF.

The rearrangement links TRBV19 to TRBJ2-1, with 9 positions matching TRBD2. The V gene's germline CDR1 is LNHDA and CDR2 SQIVND (reference sequence). This CDR3 has 17 amino acids. With 3 bases clipped from V and 9 bases from J, the junction kept 15 bases outside the gene matches. In DNA form, the CDR3 reads TGTGCCAGTAGTATTTACGCTAGCGGGACCCTGGGCGGTGAGCAGTTCTTC. It is translated as CASSIYASGTLGGEQFF.

This chain joins TRBV7-3 and TRBJ1-4; TRBD1 is a possible D gene (6 bases). The CDR3 has 15 residues. With 0 bases removed from V and 3 bases from J, the gap between germline ends came to 8 bases. CDR1 and CDR2 from the germline V gene are SGHTA and FQGTGA. The DNA of the CDR3 is TGTGCCAGCAGCTTAACGGGGGCCCCTAATGAAAAACTGTTTTTT. As protein: CASSLTGAPNEKLFF.

Remarks on this clone: The sample has other DNA sequences that encode this CDR3 too. V usage is TRBV9 and J usage is TRBJ1-1; D remains ambiguous. The CDR3 is 12 residues long. The V end lost 3 bases, the J end lost 5 bases, and 8 bases lay between the germline ends. Per germline, CDR1 SGDLS and CDR2 YYNGEE. CDR3 in DNA: TGTGCCAGCAGCGCCGGAGGGACTGAAGCTTTCTTT. As protein: CASSAGGTEAFF.

The gene calls are TRBV7-6 and TRBJ2-5; 9 bases are shared with TRBD2. In germline, CDR1 is SGHVS, CDR2 FNYEAQ. The V gene end was trimmed by 5 bases and the J gene end by 5 bases; junction bases not matched to a gene: 12. The CDR3 contains 16 residues. The CDR3 bases are TGTGCCAGCAGCCCGGGGGTAGCGGGGGTTCTGGAGACCCAGTACTTC. Translation gives CASSPGVAGVLETQYF.

This sequence joins TRBV2 and TRBJ2-7; D remains unclear. Germline-derived CDR1 and CDR2 are SNHLY and FYNNEI. The CDR3 runs 13 residues. The V end was cut by 0 bases, the J end by 2 bases, with 5 bases between. This CDR3 reads CASSEAATYEQYF. CDR3 in DNA: TGTGCCAGCAGTGAAGCAGCCACCTACGAGCAGTACTTC.

CDR3 residues: CASNRARDTEAFF. CDR3 DNA sequence: TGTGCCAGCAACCGGGCCAGGGATACTGAAGCTTTCTTT. The chain combines TRBV6-4 with TRBJ1-1; D perhaps matches TRBD1 (5 bases). This CDR3 has 13 amino acids. Germline CDR1 reads MRHNA; CDR2 reads SNTAGT. V was clipped by 7 bases and J by 5 bases, with 14 bases between them.

This clone was recorded once. V usage is TRBV5-1 and J usage is TRBJ2-7, with 7 nucleotides matching TRBD1. The CDR3 consists of 14 residues. CDR1 is SGHRS and CDR2 is YFSETQ in the germline V gene. Trimming at V came to 0 bases and at J to 2 bases, leaving 2 bases not matched to a gene. CDR3 in DNA: TGCGCCAGCAGCTTGGGGACAGGCCCCTACGAGCAGTACTTC. Protein sequence: CASSLGTGPYEQYF.

The chain has TRBV5-1 and TRBJ2-5, with a possible D match to TRBD1 (5 bases). The CDR3 is made up of 13 amino acids. Germline V gives CDR1 SGHRS, CDR2 YFSETQ. Trimming removed 0 bases at V and 7 bases at J, with 10 bases between. CDR3 in DNA: TGCGCCAGCAGCTTGGGGGGCTTCCGGACCCAGTACTTC. Protein sequence: CASSLGGFRTQYF.

CDR3 loop: CASSGSGGGTGELFF. The CDR3 nucleotides are TGTGCCAGCAGTGGCTCGGGGGGCGGGACCGGGGAGCTGTTTTTT. This chain joins TRBV27 and TRBJ2-2; TRBD2 is a possible D gene (7 bases). Germline values: CDR1 MNHEY, CDR2 SMNVEV (reference sequence). The CDR3 covers 15 residues. The ends were cut back, 5 bases at V and 5 bases at J, with 15 bases in the middle.

In its sample, this clone was seen a few times. This chain connects TRBV9 to TRBJ2-7; TRBD1 might be the D (6 bases). The CDR3 has 13 amino acids. V was pared by 4 bases and J by 0 bases, with 8 bases between. Germline V lookup: CDR1 SGDLS, CDR2 YYNGEE. CDR3 region: CASSPGHSYEQYF. CDR3 bases: TGTGCCAGCAGCCCGGGACACTCCTACGAGCAGTACTTC.

V gene TRBV11-2 combines with J gene TRBJ1-1, with D unclear. The CDR3 has 13 residues. Deletions cut 1 base from V and 3 bases from J, with 6 bases between. Germline loops: CDR1 SGHAT, CDR2 FQNNGV. The CDR3 is CASSLGRDTEAFF. The DNA of the CDR3 is TGTGCCAGCAGCTTAGGTCGGGACACTGAAGCTTTCTTT.

The chain has TRBV7-9 and TRBJ1-2; TRBD1 agrees at 7 bases. With 2 bases clipped from V and 0 bases from J, the junction kept 3 bases outside the gene matches. The CDR3 runs to 15 residues. The germline gives CDR1 SEHNR, CDR2 FQNEAQ (reference sequence). CDR3 in amino acids: CASSLTGEANYGYTF. The CDR3 DNA reads as TGTGCCAGCAGCTTAACAGGGGAGGCTAACTATGGCTACACCTTC.

This chain uses TRBV7-9 with TRBJ1-2; D gene uncertain. This CDR3 comprises 11 residues. With 7 bases removed from V and 7 bases from J, the gap between germline ends came to 10 bases. Germline loops: CDR1 SEHNR, CDR2 FQNEAQ (reference sequence). The CDR3 DNA reads as TGTGCCAGCATTAACTATGGTGGCTACACCTTC. Its protein is CASINYGGYTF.

This clone was seen a handful of times. V gene TRBV6-4 combines with J gene TRBJ2-2; a weak D match, TRBD2 (5 bases). This CDR3 spans 13 amino acids. V dropped 2 bases and J dropped 7 bases, with 8 bases sitting between them. Germline V gene lookup returns CDR1 MRHNA and CDR2 SNTAGT. The CDR3 spells CASSDEGHGELFF. The CDR3 DNA reads as TGTGCCAGCAGTGACGAGGGCCACGGGGAGCTGTTTTTT.

The chain is built from TRBV4-1 and TRBJ1-4, with 10 positions matching TRBD1. The germline V gene encodes CDR1 MGHRA and CDR2 YSYEKL. V shed 4 bases, J shed 7 bases, and the junction held 9 bases outside the gene matches. The CDR3 covers 16 residues. The CDR3 loop is CASSPALTGGGEKLFF. Written as DNA, the CDR3 is TGCGCCAGCAGCCCAGCCCTGACAGGGGGCGGTGAAAAACTGTTTTTT.